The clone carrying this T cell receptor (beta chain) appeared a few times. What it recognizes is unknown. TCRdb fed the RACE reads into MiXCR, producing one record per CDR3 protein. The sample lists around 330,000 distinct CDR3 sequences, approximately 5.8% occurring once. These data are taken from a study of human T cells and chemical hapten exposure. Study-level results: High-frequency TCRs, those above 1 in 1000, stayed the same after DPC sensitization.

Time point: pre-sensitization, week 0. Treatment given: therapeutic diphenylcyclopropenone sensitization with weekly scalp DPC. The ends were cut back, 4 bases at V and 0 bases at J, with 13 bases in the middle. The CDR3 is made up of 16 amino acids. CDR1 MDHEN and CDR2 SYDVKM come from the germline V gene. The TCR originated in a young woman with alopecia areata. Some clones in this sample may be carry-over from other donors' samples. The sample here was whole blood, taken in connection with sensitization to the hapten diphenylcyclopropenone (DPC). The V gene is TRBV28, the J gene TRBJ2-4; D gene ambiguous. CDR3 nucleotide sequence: TGTGCCAGCAGTTCCCCGGCCGAGCTAGCCAAAAACATTCAGTACTTC. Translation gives CASSSPAELAKNIQYF.